There are many counts of the clone carrying this T cell receptor (beta chain). The antigen remains unidentified. Trimming removed 4 bases at V and 2 bases at J, with 10 bases between. The CDR3 contains 14 residues. Every sequencing run gave over 180 million TCR-beta sequences, taken from 15-18 subjects. One entry per CDR3 protein results from TCRdb running MiXCR on the 5' RACE reads. The table records fewer than 45,000 distinct CDR3 sequences, 2% to 2.5% of them present only once. This sample was included in a study of neurological immune-mediated disorders. Study results and caveats: A possible signature appeared as one related-CDR3 cluster, in which phylogenetic grouping placed the repertoires of 18 of 34 multiple sclerosis patients.

Sequenced sample: PBMCs. The V call is TRBV12-3 or TRBV12-4, the J call TRBJ2-3; tentatively, D is TRBD2 (6 bases). This clonotype was obtained from a man younger than 45 with multiple sclerosis. The CDR3 DNA is TGTGCCAGCAGTTACGCGGGGACCACAGATACGCAGTATTTT. Translating gives CASSYAGTTDTQYF.